Presented here are 30 T cell receptor beta chains from one specimen sequenced in a study of memory CD4+ T cells and cytomegalovirus serostatus (dated 2019 in TCRdb). Single viable CD3+CD4+CD8-CD45RO+ cells were sorted as memory CD4+ T cells on a FACSAria II. The library relied on the immunoSEQ multiplex PCR assay. Imported from immuneACCESS, the table was reduced by TCRdb to in-frame sequences with V and J called. These copies leave out some clones; in studies compared against another copy, an unresolved V gene accounts for under half, and the cause of the remainder is not known. The sample includes some 50,000 clones, with around 81% observed a single time. The ten largest clones take up around 1.6% of the sample. The specimen sequenced was memory CD4+ T cells from blood. The receptors derive from an adult in good health and CMV-seronegative.

In its sample, this clone was seen a few times. The rearrangement uses TRBV14 and TRBJ1-1; TRBD1 agrees at 9 bases. Trimming at V came to 2 bases and at J to 1 base, leaving 2 bases not matched to a gene. Germline-derived CDR1 and CDR2 are SGHDN and FVKESK. There are 15 residues in the CDR3. CDR3 DNA sequence: TGTGCCAGCAGCCAAAACAGGGGGCAGAACACTGAAGCTTTCTTT. Translation: CASSQNRGQNTEAFF.

This clone was found a few times. The V and J genes are TRBV5-1 and TRBJ2-7; TRBD2 matches at 11 bases. The CDR3 runs 15 residues. With V trimmed by 4 bases and J by 2 bases, 5 bases remained unmatched. CDR1 is SGHRS and CDR2 is YFSETQ in the germline V gene. The CDR3, as DNA: TGCGCCAGCAGCGCCGGGACTAGCGGACCCTACGAGCAGTACTTC. Amino acids: CASSAGTSGPYEQYF.

The chain joins TRBV30 to TRBJ1-5; possible D gene TRBD1, 5 bases. Trimming stripped 3 bases from V and 8 bases from J, with 17 bases between. The CDR3 length is 14 residues. Germline CDR1 reads GTSNPN; CDR2 reads SVGIG (reference sequence). CDR3 in DNA: TGTGCCTGGAGCGACACAGCCAGGGATAAGCCCCAGCATTTT. It specifies CAWSDTARDKPQHF.

As for this clone: The junction shows a germline mismatch at one end, possibly a read error. The chain carries TRBV7-2 and TRBJ1-1; D gene uncertain. The CDR3 totals 12 residues. Per germline, CDR1 SGHTA and CDR2 FQGNSA. CDR3 sequence: CASSLEFRGAFF. The CDR3 bases are TGTGCCAGCAGTTTAGAATTCCGAGGAGCTTTCTTT.

This clone is medium-sized within its sample. The sample carries other DNA sequences with the same CDR3. This sequence joins TRBV6-1 and TRBJ1-2, with D hard to call. This CDR3 is built from 12 residues. V shed 1 base and J shed 5 bases, with 5 bases lying between them. Per germline, CDR1 MNHNS and CDR2 SASEGT. CDR3 loop: CASSEVGYGYTF. CDR3 nucleotide sequence: TGTGCCAGCAGTGAAGTAGGGTATGGCTACACCTTC.

This clone was observed a single time. The DNA for the CDR3 is TGCGCCAGCAGCAACCAACAGGGCAACATTCAGTACTTC. This gives the protein CASSNQQGNIQYF. This sequence joins TRBV5-1 and TRBJ2-4; tentatively, D is TRBD1 (6 bases). Germline loops: CDR1 SGHRS, CDR2 YFSETQ. The V end was cut by 4 bases, the J end by 7 bases, with 12 bases between. The CDR3 has 13 residues.

V is TRBV4-3 and J is TRBJ2-1; D ambiguous. The V gene lost 1 base and the J gene lost 4 bases, with 11 bases spanning the gap. CDR1 and CDR2 (germline): LGHNA, YSLEER. The CDR3 length is 15 residues. The CDR3 here is CASSQGLFKYNEQFF. The CDR3, as DNA: TGCGCCAGCAGCCAAGGGCTCTTCAAATACAATGAGCAGTTCTTC.

This chain uses TRBV4-3 with TRBJ2-1; no clear D gene. The ends were cut back, 0 bases at V and 4 bases at J, with 16 bases in the middle. The CDR3 runs to 17 residues. The germline V gene encodes CDR1 LGHNA and CDR2 YSLEER. The CDR3 here is CASSQDPAHPQYNEQFF. The CDR3 nucleotides are TGCGCCAGCAGCCAAGATCCCGCTCATCCCCAGTACAATGAGCAGTTCTTC.

The V call is TRBV28, the J call TRBJ2-3; D is uncertain. Per germline, CDR1 MDHEN and CDR2 SYDVKM. V gave up 5 bases and J gave up 6 bases, with 18 bases separating them. This CDR3 is 15 amino acids long. For the CDR3, the DNA is TGTGCCAGCAGTCCATATGGAAGGGCATCGGATACGCAGTATTTT. Translating it yields CASSPYGRASDTQYF.

The V gene is TRBV28, the J gene TRBJ2-3, with 10 bases aligning to TRBD1. J lost 5 bases, V lost 4 bases, and 6 bases had no gene match. CDR3 length: 15 residues. Germline lookup yields CDR1 MDHEN and CDR2 SYDVKM. The CDR3 protein is CASSWGQGRLDTQYF. The CDR3 DNA sequence: TGTGCCAGCAGTTGGGGACAGGGGAGATTAGATACGCAGTATTTT.

This clone has just one count. The CDR3: CASSSTHGGATNYGYTF. The CDR3 DNA reads TGTGCCAGCAGCTCCACCCATGGGGGGGCGACTAACTATGGCTACACCTTC. The V and J genes are TRBV5-4 and TRBJ1-2; tentative D call: TRBD1 (6 bases). The V end lost 3 bases, the J end lost 0 bases, and 18 bases lay between the germline ends. There are 17 residues in the CDR3. Germline V gene lookup returns CDR1 SGHNT and CDR2 YYREEE (reference sequence).

The rearrangement joins TRBV28 to TRBJ1-2, with 11 bases matching TRBD1. The germline CDR1 and CDR2 sequences are MDHEN and SYDVKM. The CDR3 totals 15 residues. V lost 3 bases to trimming and J lost 8 bases; unmatched junction nucleotides: 8. The CDR3: CASSFRDRGLGGYTF. Written as DNA, the CDR3 is TGTGCCAGCAGTTTCCGGGACAGGGGGTTGGGAGGCTACACCTTC.

J is TRBJ1-4 and V is TRBV20-1; D possibly corresponds to TRBD1 (5 bases). The length of the CDR3 is 11 residues. The germline V gene encodes CDR1 DFQATT and CDR2 SNEGSKA (reference sequence). CDR3 coding DNA: TGCAGCGGGACCCTGGGTGAAAAACTGTTTTTT. It translates to CSGTLGEKLFF.

CDR3 protein: CASSQSLAGGGMAGELFF. Here the CDR3 DNA reads TGCGCCAGCAGCCAATCACTAGCGGGAGGGGGAATGGCCGGGGAGCTGTTTTTT. V gene TRBV4-3 combines with J gene TRBJ2-2, with 13 bases lining up with TRBD2. The CDR3 has 18 residues. Per germline, CDR1 LGHNA and CDR2 YSLEER. The J segment lost 6 bases and the V segment lost 2 bases, leaving 9 bases of the junction unmatched.

This chain uses TRBV10-1 with TRBJ2-7; tentatively, D is TRBD1 (6 bases). CDR3 length: 12 amino acids. V was clipped by 3 bases and J by 3 bases, with 6 bases between them. CDR1 and CDR2 from the germline V gene are WNHNN and SYGVQD (reference sequence). The DNA for the CDR3 is TGCGCCAGCAGTGACAGGGGCTACGAGCAGTACTTC. This encodes CASSDRGYEQYF.

This clone has just one count. J is TRBJ2-7 and V is TRBV4-1; 9 nucleotides align to TRBD1. The V gene's germline CDR1 is MGHRA and CDR2 YSYEKL. The length of the CDR3 is 16 residues. V lost 4 bases to trimming and J lost 1 base; unmatched junction nucleotides: 8. The CDR3 DNA reads TGCGCCAGCAGCCGCGTACAGGGGGCCGAATCCTACGAGCAGTACTTC. Its protein is CASSRVQGAESYEQYF.

The gene calls are TRBV15 and TRBJ2-1; D not resolved. The CDR3 loop spans 10 amino acids. Per the germline V gene, CDR1 is LNHNV and CDR2 is YYDKDF (reference sequence). The V gene lost 3 bases and the J gene lost 11 bases, with 5 bases spanning the gap. DNA of the CDR3: TGTGCCACCAGCAGCGGACAGCAGTTCTTC. Translated, it gives CATSSGQQFF.

V and J are TRBV5-1 and TRBJ1-2; D gene uncertain. The CDR3 has 12 residues. The germline CDR1 and CDR2 sequences are SGHRS and YFSETQ. V was trimmed by 0 bases and J by 10 bases, leaving 10 bases between them. The DNA for the CDR3 is TGCGCCAGCAGCTTGGAGTTCCTAGCCTACACCTTC. Encoded protein: CASSLEFLAYTF. Full variable domain (missing parts from reference TRBV5-1 and TRBJ1-2): KAGVTQTPRYLIKTRGQQVTLSCSPISGHRSVSWYQQTPGQGLQFLFEYFSETQRNKGNFPGRFSGRQFSNSRSEMNVSTLELGDSALYLCASSLEFLAYTFGSGTRLTVV.

The chain has TRBV19 and TRBJ2-7; 7 nucleotides match TRBD1. V shed 4 bases and J 0 bases; nucleotides not matched to a gene: 6. Germline V gene data show CDR1 as LNHDA and CDR2 as SQIVND (reference sequence). CDR3 length: 15 residues. The CDR3 here is CASSKGQLFSYEQYF. CDR3 coding DNA: TGTGCCAGTAGTAAGGGACAGTTATTCTCCTACGAGCAGTACTTC.

The DNA of the CDR3 is TGCGCCAGCAGCCAAGATGGTAGCGGGGGCCCTAGCTCCTACAATGAGCAGTTCTTC. It is translated as CASSQDGSGGPSSYNEQFF. This sequence joins TRBV4-3 and TRBJ2-1, with 9 bases aligning to TRBD2. The CDR3 covers 19 residues. CDR1 and CDR2 (germline): LGHNA, YSLEER. Germline trimming cut 0 bases from V and 0 bases from J; bases unmatched to any gene: 9.

The chain employs TRBV10-3 and TRBJ1-6; perhaps TRBD1 as D (5 bases). This CDR3 has 13 amino acids. V shed 4 bases and J shed 15 bases, with 16 bases lying between them. In germline, CDR1 is ENHRY, CDR2 SYGVKD. The CDR3 DNA reads as TGTGCCATCAGTGGGGGGTCGCGGGAGCGCCTCCACTTT. It translates to CAISGGSRERLHF.

V is TRBV21-1 and J is TRBJ1-2. TRBV21-1 is a pseudogene. The CDR3 totals 20 residues. The CDR3 here is CASSKFRRRAVCPIVSGYTF. In DNA, the CDR3 is TGTGCCAGCAGCAAATTCCGGCGACGGGCAGTTTGTCCCATTGTCAGTGGCTACACCTTC.

This sequence joins TRBV5-6 and TRBJ1-6; D is possibly TRBD1 (5 bases). Germline V gives CDR1 SGHDT, CDR2 YYEEEE. The length of the CDR3 is 15 residues. V was shortened by 2 bases and J by 7 bases, with 13 bases between the two germline ends. The CDR3 reads CASSFDSTANSPLHF. The CDR3 DNA reads TGTGCCAGCAGCTTCGATTCGACAGCAAATTCACCCCTCCACTTT.

J is TRBJ2-5 and V is TRBV6-1, with D unresolved. The V gene's germline CDR1 is MNHNS and CDR2 SASEGT. The V end was cut by 2 bases, the J end by 3 bases, with 16 bases between. This CDR3 spans 16 amino acids. CDR3 region: CASSELRSGYKETQYF. For the CDR3, the DNA is TGTGCCAGCAGTGAACTCAGGTCCGGGTATAAAGAGACCCAGTACTTC.

V and J are TRBV28 and TRBJ2-7, with TRBD2 matching 7 bases. The V gene's germline CDR1 is MDHEN and CDR2 SYDVKM. CDR3 length: 13 amino acids. J was trimmed by 5 bases and V by 6 bases; bases with no gene match: 7. CDR3 bases: TGTGCCAGCAGCCCCGGGGGGATCGACGAGCAGTACTTC. Translated: CASSPGGIDEQYF.

The chain couples TRBV7-3 to TRBJ2-1; 8 nucleotides align to TRBD1. The CDR3 runs to 15 residues. J lost 4 bases, V lost 5 bases, and 7 bases had no gene match. CDR1 SGHTA and CDR2 FQGTGA come from the germline V gene. In DNA form, the CDR3 reads TGTGCCAGCAGCCAAACCGGGACAGGATACAATGAGCAGTTCTTC. Protein product: CASSQTGTGYNEQFF.

V and J are TRBV5-6 and TRBJ2-5, with a weak D call TRBD2 (5 bases). Trimming removed 5 bases from V and 4 bases from J, with 15 bases in between. This CDR3 contains 14 residues. Germline CDR1 is SGHDT and CDR2 is YYEEEE. CDR3 in DNA: TGTGCCAGCAGGCCAGATCTAGCCCCAGAGACCCAGTACTTC. Amino acid sequence: CASRPDLAPETQYF.

The V call is TRBV27, the J call TRBJ2-7; 10 bases line up with TRBD2. This CDR3 is built from 14 residues. V dropped 5 bases and J dropped 7; count of bases not matched to a gene: 8. Germline V lookup: CDR1 MNHEY, CDR2 SMNVEV (reference sequence). The CDR3 region is CASSRSGGAREQYF. The DNA for the CDR3 is TGTGCCAGCAGTCGAAGCGGGGGGGCGCGAGAGCAGTACTTC.

The rearrangement uses TRBV27 and TRBJ2-7; TRBD1 matches 11 bases. V gave up 6 bases and J gave up 4 bases; unmatched junction bases: 8. There are 15 residues in the CDR3. Germline V gives CDR1 MNHEY, CDR2 SMNVEV (reference sequence). The CDR3, as DNA: TGTGCCAGCAGAAGCTCCGGGACAGGGGGTTACGAGCAGTACTTC. This sequence encodes CASRSSGTGGYEQYF.

The V gene is TRBV20-1, the J gene TRBJ2-7; D unclear. The CDR3 length is 11 residues. V was cut by 1 base and J by 1 base, with 2 bases left in between. Germline V gene sequence: CDR1 DFQATT, CDR2 SNEGSKA (reference sequence). The CDR3 here is CSARGSYEQYF. The CDR3 nucleotides are TGCAGTGCTAGAGGTTCCTACGAGCAGTACTTC.